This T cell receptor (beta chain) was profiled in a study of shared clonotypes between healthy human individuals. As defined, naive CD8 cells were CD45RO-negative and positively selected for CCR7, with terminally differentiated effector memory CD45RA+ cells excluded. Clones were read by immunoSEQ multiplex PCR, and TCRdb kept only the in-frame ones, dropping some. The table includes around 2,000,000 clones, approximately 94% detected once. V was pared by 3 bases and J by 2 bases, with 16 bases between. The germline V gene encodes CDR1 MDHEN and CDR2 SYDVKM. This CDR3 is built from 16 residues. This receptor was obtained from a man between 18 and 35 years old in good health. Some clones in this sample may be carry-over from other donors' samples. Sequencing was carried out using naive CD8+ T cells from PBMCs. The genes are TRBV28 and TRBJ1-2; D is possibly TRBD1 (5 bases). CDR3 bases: TGTGCCAGCAGTTTTCAACTTGCAGGGTTGAACTATGGCTACACCTTC. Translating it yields CASSFQLAGLNYGYTF.